These 16 T cell receptor beta chains were sequenced from one sample in a study of identical twins (dated by TCRdb to about 2016). The library relied on 5' RACE. Instrument on record: Illumina HiSeq 2000. TCRdb applied fastp at Q25 and MiXCR to the public reads, then kept only in-frame beta chains. Here each entry gathers all rows of one CDR3 protein and keeps the most common genes and DNA. A total of approximately 890,000 distinct CDR3 sequences appear in this sample, around an eighth of them only once. The top ten hold around 1.5% of the sample. This same sample was also part of a study on yellow fever vaccine responses in identical twins.

Sequences were obtained from PBMCs. The receptors stem from a woman between 18 and 29 years old in good health.

V gene TRBV7-8 combines with J gene TRBJ2-7; 10 bases match TRBD2. Trimming took 0 bases from V and 1 from J; bases not matched to a gene: 3. There are 16 residues in the CDR3. The V gene's germline CDR1 is SGHVS and CDR2 FQNEAQ. CDR3 sequence (DNA): TGTGCCAGCAGCTTAGCGTGGACTAGCGGATCCTACGAGCAGTACTTC. This codes for CASSLAWTSGSYEQYF.

The CDR3 DNA is TGTGCCACCAGCGGACGGGCCCTCTACGAGCAGTACTTC. Protein product: CATSGRALYEQYF. The chain links TRBV15 to TRBJ2-7; D remains unclear. Germline V gives CDR1 LNHNV, CDR2 YYDKDF (reference sequence). V lost 5 bases to trimming and J lost 3 bases, with 11 bases between them. This CDR3 is built from 13 residues.

The table lists this clonotype with a few counts. This chain uses TRBV6-5 with TRBJ2-6; tentatively, D is TRBD1 or TRBD2 (5 bases each). The CDR3 covers 16 residues. The V and J ends lost 2 bases and 2 bases respectively, with 10 bases between them. From germline, CDR1 is MNHEY and CDR2 SVGAGI. DNA of the CDR3: TGTGCCAGCAGTTACGAGGGGTCGGCTGGGGCCAACGTCCTGACTTTC. Translation gives CASSYEGSAGANVLTF.

The table lists this clonotype with many counts. This rearrangement joins TRBV27 to TRBJ2-1, with 7 bases aligning to TRBD2. This CDR3 is 17 amino acids long. J gave up 2 bases and V 6 bases, and 13 bases lay outside the gene matches. The germline CDR1 and CDR2 sequences are MNHEY and SMNVEV (reference sequence). CDR3 sequence: CASSLVAGDLPYNEQFF. CDR3 DNA sequence: TGTGCCAGCAGCCTAGTGGCGGGGGACTTACCCTACAATGAGCAGTTCTTC.

This clonotype appeared many times. The rearrangement uses TRBV18 and TRBJ1-1; D gene uncertain. Germline lookup yields CDR1 KGHSH and CDR2 LQKENI. The V end lost 4 bases, the J end lost 6 bases, and 6 bases lay between the germline ends. The CDR3 loop spans 11 amino acids. CDR3 amino acids: CASSRAPEAFF. The CDR3 DNA follows: TGTGCCAGCTCACGGGCCCCTGAAGCTTTCTTT.

This clonotype turned up a few times. J is TRBJ1-2 and V is TRBV7-2; D remains unclear. The CDR3 is 13 residues long. Germline V CDR1 and CDR2: SGHTA, FQGNSA. Trimming stripped 2 bases from V and 7 bases from J, with 11 bases between. DNA of the CDR3: TGTGCCAGCAGCTTATTGGGTGGAGGTGGCTACACCTTC. It codes for CASSLLGGGGYTF.

This clonotype was detected only a few times. The chain uses TRBV28 and TRBJ2-7; no clear D. Deletions cut 6 bases from V and 7 bases from J, with 16 bases between. The CDR3 contains 13 residues. Germline V lookup: CDR1 MDHEN, CDR2 SYDVKM. CDR3 coding DNA: TGTGCCAGCAGGGCAGGTCAGATCCGTGAGCAGTACTTC. Residues: CASRAGQIREQYF.

This clonotype has a count of ten or more. This chain connects TRBV4-1 to TRBJ2-2; 11 positions match TRBD2. Trimming took 2 bases from V and 1 from J; bases not matched to a gene: 3. The germline CDR1 and CDR2 sequences are MGHRA and YSYEKL. The length of the CDR3 is 17 residues. Here the CDR3 reads CASSQQTSGVNTGELFF. As DNA, the CDR3 is TGCGCCAGCAGCCAACAGACTAGCGGGGTGAACACCGGGGAGCTGTTTTTT.

This clonotype has a handful of counts. The CDR3: CASSEPLAGGPGDDEQFF. The CDR3 region has the DNA TGCGCCAGCAGTGAGCCACTAGCGGGAGGGCCGGGTGACGATGAGCAGTTCTTC. V gene TRBV10-1 combines with J gene TRBJ2-1, with 13 positions matching TRBD2. Germline V CDR1 and CDR2: WNHNN, SYGVQD (reference sequence). Germline trimming cut 2 bases from V and 8 bases from J; bases unmatched to any gene: 12. CDR3 length: 18 amino acids.

The gene calls are TRBV29-1 and TRBJ2-3, with 8 positions matching TRBD2. The V gene end was trimmed by 6 bases and the J gene end by 1 base; junction bases not matched to a gene: 6. The germline gives CDR1 SQVTM, CDR2 ANQGSEA. This CDR3 spans 14 amino acids. The CDR3 loop reads CSVDPTSGTDTQYF. The CDR3, as DNA: TGCAGCGTGGATCCGACTAGCGGCACAGATACGCAGTATTTT.

This clonotype was seen ten or more times. The chain combines TRBV5-1 with TRBJ1-1; no clear D gene. The germline V gene encodes CDR1 SGHRS and CDR2 YFSETQ. The CDR3 is 13 residues long. Between the trimmed V and J ends, which lost 4 bases and 7 bases, there was a span of 14 bases. CDR3 nucleotide sequence: TGCGCCAGCAGCCTCAAGGACGGACTTGAAGCTTTCTTT. This sequence encodes CASSLKDGLEAFF.

The chain uses TRBV5-1 and TRBJ2-1; 11 nucleotides line up with TRBD2. V was clipped by 2 bases and J by 9 bases; unmatched bases: 7. CDR1 is SGHRS, CDR2 YFSETQ, per germline. The CDR3 is 15 residues long. The CDR3 DNA reads TGCGCCAGCAGCTTCCGACTAGCGGGGTTCGGTGAGCAGTTCTTC. It yields the protein CASSFRLAGFGEQFF.

This sequence joins TRBV6-1 and TRBJ1-2; the D gene is possibly TRBD1 (5 bases). V lost 6 bases and J lost 6, with 23 bases in between. The CDR3 loop spans 16 amino acids. Germline CDR1 MNHNS, CDR2 SASEGT. The CDR3 DNA reads as TGTGCCAGCAGACAACCGTTCCGCCCCGGGGGTGATGGCTACACCTTC. It encodes CASRQPFRPGGDGYTF.

CDR3 in amino acids: CASSFSEPYEQYF. For the CDR3, the DNA is TGTGCCAGCAGTTTTTCTGAACCATACGAGCAGTACTTC. The V gene is TRBV28, the J gene TRBJ2-7; no clear D. Per germline, CDR1 MDHEN and CDR2 SYDVKM. Trimming removed 3 bases at V and 4 bases at J, with 10 bases between. This CDR3 has 13 amino acids.

The chain recombines TRBV6-1 with TRBJ2-7; a possible D gene is TRBD1 (5 bases). Germline V gives CDR1 MNHNS, CDR2 SASEGT. With 5 bases removed from V and 3 bases from J, the gap between germline ends came to 11 bases. This CDR3 spans 13 amino acids. The CDR3 region has the DNA TGTGCCAGCAGTAAGGGGCCGTTCTACGAGCAGTACGTC. It yields the protein CASSKGPFYEQYV.

The chain couples TRBV4-1 to TRBJ2-7; D not resolved. The CDR3 consists of 15 residues. Between the trimmed V and J ends, which lost 0 bases and 4 bases, there was a span of 13 bases. CDR1 MGHRA and CDR2 YSYEKL come from the germline V gene. The CDR3 bases are TGCGCCAGCAGCCAAGATCCGAGTCCCGGTTACGAGCAGTACTTC. Translated, it gives CASSQDPSPGYEQYF.